What follows is one TCR beta chain and its context. The data derive from a study of blood T cells in healthy people across ages. On the study more broadly: Through template switching, about one barcoded beta molecule was captured per two T cells, as measured in model experiments.

The CDR3 length is 13 residues. Germline CDR1 is SNHLY and CDR2 is FYNNEI. Trimming pared 6 bases from V and 5 bases from J, leaving 11 bases between. Then a second PCR, running about 7 to 11 cycles, was carried out with a sample-barcoded 5' primer and a J-beta primer mix. TCRdb reprocessed the 5' RACE reads with MiXCR, giving one entry per CDR3 protein. Of 450,000 to 600,000 distinct CDR3 sequences listed, 27% were seen once; the top ten hold approximately 3.7%. These data were also filed under a second study, of T cells of mothers and their children.

The sequencing input was blood. The V gene is TRBV2, the J gene TRBJ1-5; possibly TRBD1 for D (6 bases). This TCR was recovered from a boy between 2 and 10 years old in good health. The CDR3 spells CASRRGEDQPQHF. The CDR3 DNA follows: TGTGCCAGCAGAAGGGGGGAGGATCAGCCCCAGCATTTT.